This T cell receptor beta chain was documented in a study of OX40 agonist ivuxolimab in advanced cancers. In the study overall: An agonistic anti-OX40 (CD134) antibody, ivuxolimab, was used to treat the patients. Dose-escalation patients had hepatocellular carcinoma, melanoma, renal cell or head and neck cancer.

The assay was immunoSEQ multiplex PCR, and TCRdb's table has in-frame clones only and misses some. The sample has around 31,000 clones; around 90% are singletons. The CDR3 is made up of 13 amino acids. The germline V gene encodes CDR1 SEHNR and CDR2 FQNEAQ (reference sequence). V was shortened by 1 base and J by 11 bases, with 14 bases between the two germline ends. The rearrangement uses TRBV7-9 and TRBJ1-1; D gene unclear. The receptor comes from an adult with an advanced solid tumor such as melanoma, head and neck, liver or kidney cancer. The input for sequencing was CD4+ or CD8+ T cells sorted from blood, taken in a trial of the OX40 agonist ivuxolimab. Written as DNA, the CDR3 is TGTGCCAGCAGCTTAGGGGCCTCGTATGGGGCTTTCTTT. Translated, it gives CASSLGASYGAFF.